This TCR beta chain was observed in a study of spatial heterogeneity in lung cancer. This sample's time point: sample taken at primary tumor resection. No cells were sorted before sequencing. The whole RNA sequenced was extracted from tumor, nontumor lung or frozen PBMC. CDR1 SGHNT and CDR2 YYREEE come from the germline V gene (reference sequence). There are 15 residues in the CDR3. V lost 0 bases and J 3 bases, leaving 10 bases between the germline ends. MiXCR, run by TCRdb on the 5' RACE reads, gives a single entry per CDR3 protein. The table lists tens of thousands of distinct CDR3 sequences, 4.5% to 6% of them singletons.

The sequence came from a male donor with early-stage non-small cell lung cancer. Here the sequenced sample was PBMCs, taken at surgery. The chain carries TRBV5-4 and TRBJ1-5, with TRBD1 as a possible D gene (5 bases). CDR3 region: CASSLGAGSNQPQHF. The CDR3 DNA is TGTGCCAGCAGCTTGGGTGCAGGGTCCAATCAGCCCCAGCATTTT.